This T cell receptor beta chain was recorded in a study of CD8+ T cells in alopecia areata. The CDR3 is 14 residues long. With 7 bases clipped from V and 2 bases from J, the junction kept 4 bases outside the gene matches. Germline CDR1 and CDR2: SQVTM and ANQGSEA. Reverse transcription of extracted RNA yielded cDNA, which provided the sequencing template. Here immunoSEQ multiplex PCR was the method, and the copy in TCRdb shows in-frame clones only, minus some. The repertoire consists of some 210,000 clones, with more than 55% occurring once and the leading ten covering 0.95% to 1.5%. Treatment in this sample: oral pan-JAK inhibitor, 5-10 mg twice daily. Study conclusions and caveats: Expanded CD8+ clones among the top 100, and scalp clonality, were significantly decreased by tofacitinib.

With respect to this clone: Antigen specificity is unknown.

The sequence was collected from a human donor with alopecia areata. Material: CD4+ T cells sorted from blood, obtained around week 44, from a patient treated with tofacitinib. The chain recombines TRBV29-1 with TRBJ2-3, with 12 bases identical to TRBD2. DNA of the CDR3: TGCAGCGATACTAGCGGGGGGCTCACAGATACGCAGTATTTT. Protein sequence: CSDTSGGLTDTQYF.